The source of this TCR beta chain is a study of T cell changes during pregnancy in multiple sclerosis. Here immunoSEQ multiplex PCR was the method, and the copy in TCRdb shows in-frame clones only, minus some. The repertoire holds about 80,000 clones, with approximately 92% as singletons. Trimming at V came to 7 bases and at J to 6 bases, leaving 14 bases not matched to a gene. Germline lookup yields CDR1 MNHEY and CDR2 SMNVEV (reference sequence). CDR3 size: 16 residues. This specimen consisted of CD4+ T cells from peripheral blood mononuclear cells, obtained before pregnancy. This chain links TRBV27 with TRBJ2-1, with 8 bases aligning to TRBD1. This clonotype originated in a female donor with multiple sclerosis, enrolled in a pregnancy study. CDR3 DNA sequence: TGTGCCAGCAATGGGATCGGCAGGGGGCACGGCAATGAGCAGTTCTTC. It is translated as CASNGIGRGHGNEQFF.